Sequencing of this T cell receptor beta chain was carried out in a study of T cell repertoires in cytomegalovirus infection. Across the study: It can be stated that public TCR beta signatures indicated CMV infection as well as a matching HLA type.

V dropped 2 bases and J dropped 8 bases, with 12 bases sitting between them. The germline V gene has CDR1 SNHLY and CDR2 FYNNEI. The CDR3 runs 13 residues. Study-level results: Dominant in the ex vivo response were TCR beta clonotypes restricted by HLA-C and specific for CMV. Carriers of CMV plus the relevant HLA were identified by cumulative public TCR beta family frequency.

TCRdb re-derived calls from the reads in MiXCR, one entry per CDR3 protein. The table shows some 110,000 distinct CDR3 sequences, with around 32% occurring only once. The sample holds a few counts of this clonotype. Antigen unknown. The starting material was CD8+ T cells from cultured PBMCs, obtained from culture after CMV antigen stimulation. The chain carries TRBV2 and TRBJ1-2, with D maybe TRBD1 (5 bases). The receptor was derived from a human donor in good health (CMV status not recorded). Some clones in this sample may be carry-over from other donors' samples. The DNA for the CDR3 is TGTGCCAGCAGTGAACGGGGGTCAGGGGGCTACACCTTC. It specifies CASSERGSGGYTF. Drawing the rest from reference TRBV2 and TRBJ1-2, the complete variable domain is EPEVTQTPSHQVTQMGQEVILRCVPISNHLYFYWYRQILGQKVEFLVSFYNNEISEKSEIFDDQFSVERPDGSNFTLKIRSTKLEDSAMYFCASSERGSGGYTFGSGTRLTVV.